The 11 T cell receptor beta chains given below trace back to one sample, sequenced in a study of shared clonotypes between healthy human individuals. Assay: immunoSEQ multiplex PCR; the TCRdb copy retains only in-frame clones and omits some. The table shows 2 million to 2.5 million clones, with 90% to 97% occurring only once. Material: naive CD4+ T cells sorted from blood. Subset: CD45RA+ positively selected. The receptors here all came from a man between 18 and 35 years old in good health.

This chain uses TRBV10-2 with TRBJ2-2, with TRBD1 matching over 7 bases. With V trimmed by 7 bases and J by 0 bases, 2 bases remained unmatched. The CDR3 covers 14 residues. The germline V gene has CDR1 WSHSY and CDR2 SAAADI. The CDR3 loop reads CASNRGTNTGELFF. DNA for the CDR3: TGCGCCAGCAACAGGGGAACGAACACCGGGGAGCTGTTTTTT.

The chain recombines TRBV4-2 with TRBJ2-7; D call uncertain. From germline, CDR1 is LGHNA and CDR2 YNFKEQ. Trimming pared 0 bases from V and 1 base from J, leaving 10 bases between. The CDR3 totals 15 residues. CDR3 residues: CASSQDFSLSYEQYF. Here the CDR3 DNA reads TGTGCCAGCAGCCAAGACTTCTCCCTATCCTACGAGCAGTACTTC.

This chain uses TRBV7-4 with TRBJ1-1; no definite D call. Germline CDR1 and CDR2: SGHVT and SQSDAQ. CDR3 length: 12 amino acids. The V gene lost 7 bases and the J gene lost 5 bases, with 11 bases spanning the gap. Here the CDR3 DNA reads TGTGCCAGCATCCGGAAAGAGACTGAAGCTTTCTTT. This codes for CASIRKETEAFF.

The V gene is TRBV15, the J gene TRBJ2-2; possible D gene TRBD1, 6 bases. Germline loops: CDR1 LNHNV, CDR2 YYDKDF (reference sequence). V lost 0 bases to trimming and J lost 4 bases, with 18 bases between them. CDR3 length: 18 residues. The CDR3 DNA reads as TGTGCCACCAGCAGAGAGTATTCCGAGACAGGAGGCACCGGGGAGCTGTTTTTT. Translating it yields CATSREYSETGGTGELFF.

Points on this clone: A read error may produce the germline difference seen at one junction end. CDR3 coding DNA: TGTGCCAGCTCACCCGGGACTAGCTCCTCCGAGCAGTACTTC. This codes for CASSPGTSSSEQYF. V usage is TRBV18 and J usage is TRBJ2-7; TRBD2 matches 9 bases. Germline CDR1 and CDR2: KGHSH and LQKENI. The length of the CDR3 is 14 residues.

V and J are TRBV11-2 and TRBJ1-1; D unresolved. The CDR3 sequence is 15 residues long. The V end lost 1 base, the J end lost 0 bases, and 9 bases lay between the germline ends. CDR1 is SGHAT and CDR2 is FQNNGV in the germline V gene. The DNA of the CDR3 is TGTGCCAGCAGCTTAGGACCGATCATGAACACTGAAGCTTTCTTT. This translates into CASSLGPIMNTEAFF.

This rearrangement joins TRBV6-5 to TRBJ1-1; 7 nucleotides agree with TRBD1. This CDR3 contains 13 residues. J was trimmed by 3 bases and V by 6 bases; bases with no gene match: 4. Germline V gene lookup returns CDR1 MNHEY and CDR2 SVGAGI. The chain's CDR3 is CASRRGQHTEAFF. The CDR3 region has the DNA TGTGCCAGCAGACGGGGACAGCACACTGAAGCTTTCTTT.

V usage is TRBV18 and J usage is TRBJ1-1, with D possibly TRBD1 on 6 matching bases. V was pared by 3 bases and J by 1 base, with 12 bases between. Looked up from germline, CDR1 is KGHSH and CDR2 is LQKENI. The CDR3 spans 15 residues. CDR3 amino acids: CASSPYEGQNTEAFF. Here the CDR3 DNA reads TGTGCCAGCTCACCCTACGAGGGACAGAACACTGAAGCTTTCTTT.

The chain is built from TRBV20-1 and TRBJ2-7; D unclear. Germline CDR1 is DFQATT and CDR2 is SNEGSKA (reference sequence). This CDR3 region has 11 residues. Trimming cost V 6 bases and J 0 bases, with 6 bases left between them. CDR3 DNA: TGCAGTGCCTCTACCTCCTACGAGCAGTACTTC. It encodes CSASTSYEQYF.

V gene TRBV5-1 combines with J gene TRBJ1-3; TRBD1 agrees at 9 bases. With V trimmed by 4 bases and J by 1 base, 6 bases remained unmatched. This CDR3 is built from 16 residues. The germline CDR1 and CDR2 sequences are SGHRS and YFSETQ. The CDR3 reads CASSVSGTGSGNTIYF. The CDR3, as DNA: TGCGCCAGCAGCGTATCCGGGACAGGGTCTGGAAACACCATATATTTT.

The rearrangement links TRBV4-1 to TRBJ2-7; no definite D call. CDR1 is MGHRA, CDR2 YSYEKL, per germline. The CDR3 spans 17 residues. The ends were cut back, 0 bases at V and 3 bases at J, with 18 bases in the middle. This chain's CDR3 is CASSQDHRGSGSYEQYF. The CDR3 DNA is TGCGCCAGCAGCCAAGATCATAGAGGTTCAGGTAGCTACGAGCAGTACTTC.